Listed below are T cell receptor beta chains from one sample, sequenced in a study of T cell responses to AZD1222 COVID-19 vaccine. The repertoire was sequenced with immunoSEQ multiplex PCR; TCRdb's copy has only in-frame clones and lacks some. Here the sample spans roughly 110,000 clones, roughly 87% being singletons. The sequenced sample was peripheral blood, obtained on day 0 of AZD1222 vaccination. These receptors came from an adult in good health. Each CDR3 is given with its conserved first and last residue. Each record gives: clone size, J gene, V gene, D gene, CDR3 protein, CDR3 DNA. D genes are given only for firm matches. Clone size is not always given. Where it is, it says once, few, many or a class for expanded clones.

size: NA
J: TRBJ2-2
V: TRBV6-2/TRBV6-3
D: TRBD2
CDR3: CASSYSGTSGGPRGELFF
DNA: TGTGCCAGCAGTTATTCCGGGACTAGCGGGGGTCCACGAGGGGAGCTGTTTTTT

size: NA
J: TRBJ2-6
V: TRBV27
D: TRBD1
CDR3: CASSLSFWGQVTGANVLTF
DNA: TGTGCCAGCAGTTTAAGTTTTTGGGGACAGGTTACTGGGGCCAACGTCCTGACTTTC

size: NA
J: TRBJ2-7
V: TRBV7-9
D: NA
CDR3: CASSSSTGPIGF
DNA: TGTGCCAGCAGCTCCTCGACGGGACCAATAGGCTTC

size: NA
J: TRBJ2-7
V: TRBV2
D: TRBD2
CDR3: CASSEVAGGPTYEQYF
DNA: TGTGCCAGCAGTGAAGTTGCGGGAGGGCCGACCTACGAGCAGTACTTC

size: NA
J: TRBJ1-2
V: TRBV11-2
D: NA
CDR3: CASSLWGEGGVGGYTF
DNA: TGTGCCAGCAGCTTATGGGGGGAAGGGGGAGTCGGTGGCTACACCTTC

size: few
J: TRBJ1-2
V: TRBV7-9
D: NA
CDR3: CASSLEATNYGYTF
DNA: TGTGCCAGCAGCTTAGAGGCCACTAACTATGGCTACACCTTC

size: NA
J: TRBJ1-1
V: TRBV5-1
D: TRBD1
CDR3: CASSLTGRRNTEAFF
DNA: TGCGCCAGCAGTTTGACAGGGCGTAGAAACACTGAAGCTTTCTTT

size: NA
J: TRBJ2-7
V: TRBV6-4
D: NA
CDR3: CASSDPVPTLKYEQYF
DNA: TGTGCCAGCAGTGACCCCGTTCCGACTCTTAAATACGAGCAGTACTTC

size: NA
J: TRBJ2-3
V: TRBV11-1
D: NA
CDR3: CASSLDSTDTQYF
DNA: TGTGCCAGCAGCTTAGATAGCACAGATACGCAGTATTTT

size: NA
J: TRBJ1-1
V: TRBV7-9
D: NA
CDR3: CASSLAGGPNTEAFF
DNA: TGTGCCAGCAGCTTAGCCGGAGGGCCGAACACTGAAGCTTTCTTT

size: NA
J: TRBJ2-7
V: TRBV5-5
D: NA
CDR3: CASSLSTDFYEQYF
DNA: TGTGCCAGCAGCTTAAGCACAGACTTCTACGAGCAGTACTTC

size: NA
J: TRBJ2-2
V: TRBV24-1
D: NA
CDR3: CATSEAGVNTGELFF
DNA: TGTGCCACCAGTGAAGCTGGGGTGAACACCGGGGAGCTGTTTTTT

size: once
J: TRBJ2-7
V: TRBV6-5
D: TRBD1
CDR3: CASRRTGGTEQYF
DNA: TGTGCCAGCAGACGGACAGGGGGCACGGAGCAGTACTTC

size: NA
J: TRBJ1-5
V: TRBV19
D: NA
CDR3: CASSVGGPNQPQHF
DNA: TGTGCCAGTAGTGTTGGGGGCCCAAATCAGCCCCAGCATTTT

size: NA
J: TRBJ2-7
V: TRBV10-3
D: NA
CDR3: CAISTRTDPTYEQYF
DNA: TGTGCCATCAGTACAAGGACAGACCCTACCTACGAGCAGTACTTC

size: once
J: TRBJ2-5
V: TRBV18
D: NA
CDR3: CASSPYQETQYF
DNA: TGTGCCAGCTCACCATATCAAGAGACCCAGTACTTC

size: few
J: TRBJ2-2
V: TRBV4-3
D: TRBD2
CDR3: CASSHNLAGEPGELFF
DNA: TGCGCCAGCAGCCACAACCTAGCGGGAGAGCCCGGGGAGCTGTTTTTT

size: NA
J: TRBJ2-5
V: TRBV24-1
D: TRBD1
CDR3: CATSDWGQGNIETQYF
DNA: TGTGCCACCAGTGACTGGGGACAGGGGAACATAGAGACCCAGTACTTC

size: NA
J: TRBJ2-1
V: TRBV27
D: TRBD1
CDR3: CASSLWRTGGSGYEQFF
DNA: TGTGCCAGCAGTTTATGGCGGACAGGGGGCTCAGGGTATGAGCAGTTCTTC

size: NA
J: TRBJ1-1
V: TRBV28
D: NA
CDR3: CASSLATGRGTEAFF
DNA: TGTGCCAGCAGTTTAGCAACGGGCCGGGGCACTGAAGCTTTCTTT

size: NA
J: TRBJ2-3
V: TRBV7-8
D: TRBD2
CDR3: CASRSTSGRGDTQYF
DNA: TGTGCCAGCAGATCCACTAGCGGGAGAGGGGATACGCAGTATTTT

size: once
J: TRBJ2-3
V: TRBV6-2/TRBV6-3
D: TRBD2
CDR3: CASSGGLAETDTQYF
DNA: TGTGCCAGCAGTGGCGGACTAGCGGAGACAGATACGCAGTATTTT

size: NA
J: TRBJ1-2
V: TRBV27
D: TRBD1
CDR3: CASSFRDRGHGYTF
DNA: TGTGCCAGCAGTTTCAGAGACAGGGGGCATGGCTACACCTTC

size: few
J: TRBJ1-2
V: TRBV7-2
D: TRBD1
CDR3: CASSPDRSYGYTF
DNA: TGTGCCAGCAGCCCGGACAGGAGCTATGGCTACACCTTC

size: NA
J: TRBJ2-7
V: TRBV6-5
D: TRBD2
CDR3: CASSHFMGGYEQYF
DNA: TGTGCCAGCAGCCACTTCATGGGGGGGTACGAGCAGTACTTC

size: NA
J: TRBJ2-1
V: TRBV5-6
D: NA
CDR3: CASSLGGGEYNEQFF
DNA: TGTGCCAGCAGCCTCGGGGGCGGGGAGTACAATGAGCAGTTCTTC

size: NA
J: TRBJ1-2
V: TRBV9
D: TRBD1
CDR3: CASSGTGTGDGYTF
DNA: TGTGCCAGCAGCGGAACCGGGACAGGGGATGGCTACACCTTC

size: NA
J: TRBJ2-7
V: TRBV10-3
D: NA
CDR3: CAISESVDEQYF
DNA: TGTGCCATCAGTGAGTCTGTCGACGAGCAGTACTTC

size: few
J: TRBJ1-2
V: TRBV6-1
D: NA
CDR3: CASSEATTRVSRGYTF
DNA: TGTGCCAGCAGTGAGGCGACGACGAGGGTCTCTCGGGGCTACACCTTC

size: NA
J: TRBJ2-1
V: TRBV24-1
D: NA
CDR3: CATSINNEQFF
DNA: TGTGCCACCTCCATAAACAATGAGCAGTTCTTC

size: NA
J: TRBJ2-2
V: TRBV2
D: TRBD1
CDR3: CASSDLSRGQGGELFF
DNA: TGTGCCAGCAGTGATCTGAGTAGGGGGCAAGGCGGGGAGCTGTTTTTT

size: NA
J: TRBJ1-5
V: TRBV7-3
D: NA
CDR3: CASSIQTRSRGEFHQPQHF
DNA: TGTGCCAGCAGCATTCAGACCAGGTCCCGAGGGGAATTCCATCAGCCCCAGCATTTT

size: few
J: TRBJ1-1
V: TRBV15
D: NA
CDR3: CATSRDYLARSEAFF
DNA: TGTGCCACCAGCAGAGATTATCTGGCGAGGAGTGAAGCTTTCTTT

size: NA
J: TRBJ1-3
V: TRBV14
D: TRBD1
CDR3: CASSQEQGTGNTIYF
DNA: TGTGCCAGCAGCCAAGAACAGGGGACTGGAAACACCATATATTTT

size: NA
J: TRBJ1-3
V: TRBV27
D: NA
CDR3: CASARFGGSSGNTIYF
DNA: TGTGCCAGCGCCCGGTTCGGGGGATCCTCTGGAAACACCATATATTTT

size: NA
J: TRBJ2-5
V: TRBV2
D: NA
CDR3: CASKGGQYQETQYF
DNA: TGTGCCAGCAAGGGGGGGCAGTACCAAGAGACCCAGTACTTC

size: NA
J: TRBJ2-2
V: TRBV6-4
D: TRBD2
CDR3: CASSEPPGGGTGELFF
DNA: TGTGCCAGCAGTGAACCTCCGGGAGGCGGCACCGGGGAGCTGTTTTTT